A single sample gave rise to the 16 T cell receptor beta chains below, sequenced in a study of tumor-infiltrating lymphocytes in glioblastoma multiforme (dated by TCRdb to between 2016 and 2019). Sequencer: Illumina HiSeq 2500. A modified ARM-PCR protocol with multiple V-beta primers and a C-beta primer was used to build TCRB libraries from RNA via three nested multiplex PCR rounds. TCRdb's own reprocessing of the public reads used fastp at Q25 and MiXCR and kept productive beta chains. When rows share a CDR3 protein, they turn into one entry using the most common DNA and genes. The sample data list 20,000 or so distinct CDR3 sequences, and 55% to 75% of these were observed just once. The ten largest clones add up to about 17% of the sample. Sequenced material: peripheral blood. The receptors were sampled from a male donor with glioblastoma.

The count of this clonotype is one. The final CDR3 position lacks the conserved phenylalanine or tryptophan, pointing to a likely read error. The chain combines TRBV20-1 with TRBJ2-7; D tentatively reads TRBD1 or TRBD2 (7 bases each). The CDR3 consists of 16 residues. Germline V gene data show CDR1 as DFQATT and CDR2 as SNEGSKA (reference sequence). Trimming left V 7 bases short and J 4 bases short, with 26 bases between. The CDR3 sequence: CSVINPGGGGQYEQYS. CDR3 sequence (DNA): TGCAGTGTCATAAACCCAGGGGGAGGGGGGCAGTACGAGCAGTACTCC.

In the case of this clonotype: Possible read error: a much larger clone is one base away. This sequence joins TRBV11-2 and TRBJ1-1; D gene unclear. Looked up from germline, CDR1 is SGHAT and CDR2 is FQNNGV. This CDR3 contains 11 residues. CDR3 protein: CASSSASEALF. For the CDR3, the DNA is TGTGCCAGCAGCTCAGCATCAGAGGCTCTCTTT.

J is TRBJ1-1 and V is TRBV11-2; 9 bases are a match to TRBD1. CDR3 length: 17 amino acids. The V and J ends lost 5 bases and 5 bases, in that order; junction bases with no gene match: 15. Looked up from germline, CDR1 is SGHAT and CDR2 is FQNNGV. CDR3 nucleotides: TGTGCCAGCAGCACACAGCCGGGACAGGGCGTGAGAACTGAAGCTTTCTTT. The encoded protein is CASSTQPGQGVRTEAFF.

J is TRBJ2-3 and V is TRBV2; D perhaps matches TRBD1 (5 bases). Trimming pared 5 bases from V and 2 bases from J, leaving 17 bases between. The length of the CDR3 is 16 residues. The V gene's germline CDR1 is SNHLY and CDR2 FYNNEI. The CDR3, as DNA: TGTGCCAGCAGTTCCGACAGATGGTTACTCACAGATACGCAGTATTTT. This codes for CASSSDRWLLTDTQYF.

The table lists this clonotype with many counts. The chain carries TRBV13 and TRBJ2-6; TRBD1 aligns across 7 bases. The germline V gene encodes CDR1 PRHDT and CDR2 FYEKMQ (reference sequence). This CDR3 comprises 16 residues. V gave up 5 bases and J gave up 2 bases; unmatched junction bases: 6. The CDR3, as DNA: TGTGCCAGCAGCCAACAGGGGAAGACTGGGGCCAACGTCCTGACTTTC. Amino acid sequence: CASSQQGKTGANVLTF.

This clonotype qualifies as medium-sized (0.01 to 0.1%). The chain combines TRBV29-1 with TRBJ1-4; D perhaps matches TRBD1 (5 bases). The V and J ends lost 1 base and 7 bases respectively, with 10 bases between them. This CDR3 spans 13 amino acids. CDR1 and CDR2 (germline): SQVTM, ANQGSEA. CDR3 in amino acids: CSVEGEGTEKLFF. In DNA, the CDR3 is TGCAGCGTTGAAGGTGAAGGGACTGAAAAACTGTTTTTT.

The chain recombines TRBV7-9 with TRBJ2-1; tentative D call: TRBD2 (5 bases). Per the germline V gene, CDR1 is SEHNR and CDR2 is FQNEAQ (reference sequence). V was cut by 1 base and J by 5 bases, with 12 bases left in between. CDR3 length equals 15 residues. The CDR3 DNA follows: TGTGCCAGCAGCTTAGAGCTAGCAGCCAACAATGAGCAGTTCTTC. Protein product: CASSLELAANNEQFF.

V usage is TRBV10-3 and J usage is TRBJ1-1; D ambiguous. The CDR3 totals 13 residues. CDR1 ENHRY and CDR2 SYGVKD come from the germline V gene. Trimming left V 9 bases short and J 4 bases short, with 15 bases between. CDR3 in amino acids: CAMSLGSSTEAFF. In DNA form, the CDR3 reads TGTGCCATGAGCCTAGGATCGAGCACTGAAGCTTTCTTT.

Turning to this clonotype: This CDR3 fails to terminate in the conserved phenylalanine or tryptophan, so it likely reflects a read error. The chain carries TRBV29-1 and TRBJ1-5; D is possibly TRBD1 (5 bases). Germline values: CDR1 SQVTM, CDR2 ANQGSEA. Trimming shortened V by 7 bases and J by 7 bases, and 20 bases separated the two germline ends. This CDR3 has 14 residues. CDR3 coding DNA: TGCAGCGCTAAGACATGGGGCTATGGGCAGCCCCAGCATTCT. It translates to CSAKTWGYGQPQHS.

Notes on this clonotype: One end of the junction fails to match germline, which may point to a read error. This chain uses TRBV4-3 with TRBJ2-7; perhaps D is TRBD1 or TRBD2 (5 bases each). CDR1 and CDR2 from the germline V gene are LGHNA and YSLEER. The CDR3 loop spans 15 amino acids. CDR3 region: CVSSQGRRAGYEQYF. The CDR3 DNA reads TGCGTCAGCAGCCAAGGGCGCAGGGCGGGCTACGAGCAGTACTTC.

This clonotype was found many times. In DNA, the CDR3 is TGTGCCATCTCCCCCGAGGGGCCGGAGACCCAGTACTTC. Residues: CAISPEGPETQYF. This rearrangement joins TRBV10-3 to TRBJ2-5, with D possibly called TRBD1 or TRBD2 (5 bases each). Trimming removed 8 bases from V and 5 bases from J, with 15 bases in between. CDR1 ENHRY and CDR2 SYGVKD come from the germline V gene. The CDR3 extends over 13 amino acids.

In the case of this clonotype: At one boundary the junction diverges from the germline segment, which might be a read error. The V and J genes are TRBV28 and TRBJ1-3, with D hard to call. Germline assignment: CDR1 MDHEN and CDR2 SYDVKM. The CDR3 extends over 12 amino acids. The CDR3 here is CASRSSGSTIYF. The CDR3 nucleotides are TGTGCCAGCAGGAGCTCTGGAAGCACCATATATTTT.

This clonotype was found many times. This rearrangement joins TRBV4-1 to TRBJ2-5; maybe TRBD2 (5 bases). The germline V gene has CDR1 MGHRA and CDR2 YSYEKL. V lost 0 bases to trimming and J lost 5 bases, with 16 bases between them. The CDR3 covers 16 residues. CDR3 in DNA: TGCGCCAGCAGCCAAGAGGGAGTAATAGCTGGGGAGACCCAGTACTTC. It codes for CASSQEGVIAGETQYF.

Comment on this clonotype: Because it lacks the conserved phenylalanine or tryptophan at the end, this CDR3 is likely a read error. The limits of the CDR3 on the DNA are not certain, so only TCRdb's listed CDR3 is given. The gene calls are TRBV29-1 and TRBJ2-5; whether TRBD2, the table's D call, matches the DNA was not checked. The germline V gene encodes CDR1 SQVTM and CDR2 ANQGSEA. Inclusive of both ends, the CDR3 amounts to 15 amino acids. This chain's CDR3 is CSVEESRRVGETRYL.

Points on this clonotype: The junction departs from germline at one end; a sequencing error may be responsible. V and J are TRBV11-1 and TRBJ2-1; 10 positions agree with TRBD2. This CDR3 spans 17 amino acids. CDR1 is SGHAT and CDR2 is FQDESV in the germline V gene (reference sequence). The CDR3: CASSSVAASGSSNELFF. In DNA form, the CDR3 reads TGTGCCAGTAGCTCTGTTGCGGCTAGCGGGAGTAGTAATGAGCTGTTCTTC.

About this clonotype itself: Compared with germline, one end of the junction differs, possibly owing to a read error. The J gene is TRBJ1-2, the V gene TRBV29-1; no firm D call. The germline V gene encodes CDR1 SQVTM and CDR2 ANQGSEA. This CDR3 region has 12 residues. The CDR3 nucleotides are TGCAGCGTTTTGCCCGGGCTCTATGACTACACCTTC. Translated: CSVLPGLYDYTF.